The present TCR beta chain was sequenced within a study of blood T cell repertoires in COVID-19. Turning to the study itself: Spain, Italy and the United States supplied samples that represented acute and convalescent COVID-19. T cells, B-cell-depleted T cells, or PBMCs supplied cDNA or gDNA.

Original data processing: Cell counts per sample came from amplifying reference gene primers. Data came from immunoSEQ multiplex PCR; TCRdb stores just in-frame clones and leaves some out. The DNA gave D and trimming, while V, J and clone size come from that table. This table holds roughly 73,000 clones, over 75% found once. This CDR3 spans 11 amino acids. Germline loops: CDR1 DFQATT, CDR2 SNEGSKA (reference sequence). The receptor's source is a man between 65 and 79 years old with active or convalescent COVID-19. The J gene is TRBJ2-5, the V gene TRBV20-1; TRBD2 agrees at 7 bases. Sequenced material: peripheral blood. The CDR3 spells CSAAGEETQYF. CDR3 DNA sequence: TGCTCGGCTGCGGGGGAAGAGACCCAGTACTTC.